This entry features one T cell receptor (beta chain) sequence. The target antigen is unknown. The data belong to a study of cytomegalovirus exposure and HLA in healthy donors. As for the study in general: HLA-typed donors contributed around 85 million unique TCRs, which were held in an early data release.

Study-level findings and limits: In vitro work confirmed that three CMV-associated chains recognize CMV antigens.

CDR1 ENHRY and CDR2 SYGVKD come from the germline V gene. The CDR3 has 14 residues. The ends were cut back, 6 bases at V and 2 bases at J, with 13 bases in the middle. PCR amplification relied on 60 Vbeta primers (plus 13 Jbeta primers). Profiled with immunoSEQ multiplex PCR; TCRdb holds only in-frame clones, not every one. The top ten hold approximately 6.4% of the sample, which has around 130,000 clones, 8.5% to 9% seen once. The receptor was derived from a woman aged 40 to 50 in good health and CMV-seropositive. Sequencing was carried out using PBMCs. The chain uses TRBV10-3 and TRBJ2-5, with D possibly being TRBD1 (6 bases). The CDR3 sequence is CAIRVDRSQETQYF. The CDR3 DNA reads as TGTGCCATCAGGGTAGACAGGTCTCAAGAGACCCAGTACTTC.